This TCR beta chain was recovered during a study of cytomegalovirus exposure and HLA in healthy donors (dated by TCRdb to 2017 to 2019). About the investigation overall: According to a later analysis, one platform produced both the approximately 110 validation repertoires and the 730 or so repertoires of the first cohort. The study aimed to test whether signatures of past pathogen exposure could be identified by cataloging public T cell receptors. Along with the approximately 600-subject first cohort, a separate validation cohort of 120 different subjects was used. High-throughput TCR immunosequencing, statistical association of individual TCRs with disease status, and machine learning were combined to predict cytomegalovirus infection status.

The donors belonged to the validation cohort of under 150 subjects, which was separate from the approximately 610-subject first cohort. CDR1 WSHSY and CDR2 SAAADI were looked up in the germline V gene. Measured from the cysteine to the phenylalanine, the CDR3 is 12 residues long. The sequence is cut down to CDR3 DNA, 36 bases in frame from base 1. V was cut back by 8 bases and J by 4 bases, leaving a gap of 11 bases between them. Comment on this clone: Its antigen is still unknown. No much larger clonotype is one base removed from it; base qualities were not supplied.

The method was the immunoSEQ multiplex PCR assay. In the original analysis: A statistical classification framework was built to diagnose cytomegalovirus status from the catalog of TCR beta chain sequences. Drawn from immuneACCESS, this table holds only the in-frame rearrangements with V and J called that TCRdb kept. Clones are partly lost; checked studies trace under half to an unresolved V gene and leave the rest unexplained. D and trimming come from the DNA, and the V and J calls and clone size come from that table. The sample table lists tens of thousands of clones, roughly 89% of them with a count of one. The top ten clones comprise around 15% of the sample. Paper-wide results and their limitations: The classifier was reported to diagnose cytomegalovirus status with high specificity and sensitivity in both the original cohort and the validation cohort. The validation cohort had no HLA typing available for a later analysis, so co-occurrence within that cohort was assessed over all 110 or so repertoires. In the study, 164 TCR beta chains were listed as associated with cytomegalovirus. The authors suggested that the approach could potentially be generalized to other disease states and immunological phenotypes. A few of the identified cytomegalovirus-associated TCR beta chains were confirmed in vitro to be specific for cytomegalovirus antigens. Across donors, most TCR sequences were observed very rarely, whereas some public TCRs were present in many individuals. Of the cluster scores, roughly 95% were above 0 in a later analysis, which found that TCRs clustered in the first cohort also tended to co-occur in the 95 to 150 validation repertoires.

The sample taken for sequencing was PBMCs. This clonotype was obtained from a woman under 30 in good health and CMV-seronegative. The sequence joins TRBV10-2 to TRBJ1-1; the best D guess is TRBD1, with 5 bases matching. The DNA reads TGCGCCAGCCGGGACTCAAGCACTGAAGCTTTCTTT. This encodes CASRDSSTEAFF.